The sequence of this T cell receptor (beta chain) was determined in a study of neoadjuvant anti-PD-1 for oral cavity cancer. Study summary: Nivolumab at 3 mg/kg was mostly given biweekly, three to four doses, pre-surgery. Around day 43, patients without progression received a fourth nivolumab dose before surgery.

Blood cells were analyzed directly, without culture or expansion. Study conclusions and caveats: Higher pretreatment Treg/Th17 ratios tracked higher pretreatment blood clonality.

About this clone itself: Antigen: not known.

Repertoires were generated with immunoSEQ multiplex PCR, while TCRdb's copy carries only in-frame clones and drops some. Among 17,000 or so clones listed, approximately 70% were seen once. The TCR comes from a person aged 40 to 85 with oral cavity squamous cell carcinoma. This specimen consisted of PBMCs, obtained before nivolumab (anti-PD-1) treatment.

CDR3 in DNA: TGTGCCAGCAGTTATGGGGCGAGCGGAAACAATGAGCAGTTCTTC. This gives the protein CASSYGASGNNEQFF. V gene TRBV6-5 combines with J gene TRBJ2-1; D could derive from TRBD1 or TRBD2 (5 bases each). The CDR3 extends over 15 amino acids. V was pared by 3 bases and J by 5 bases, with 14 bases between. Germline V gene sequence: CDR1 MNHEY, CDR2 SVGAGI.